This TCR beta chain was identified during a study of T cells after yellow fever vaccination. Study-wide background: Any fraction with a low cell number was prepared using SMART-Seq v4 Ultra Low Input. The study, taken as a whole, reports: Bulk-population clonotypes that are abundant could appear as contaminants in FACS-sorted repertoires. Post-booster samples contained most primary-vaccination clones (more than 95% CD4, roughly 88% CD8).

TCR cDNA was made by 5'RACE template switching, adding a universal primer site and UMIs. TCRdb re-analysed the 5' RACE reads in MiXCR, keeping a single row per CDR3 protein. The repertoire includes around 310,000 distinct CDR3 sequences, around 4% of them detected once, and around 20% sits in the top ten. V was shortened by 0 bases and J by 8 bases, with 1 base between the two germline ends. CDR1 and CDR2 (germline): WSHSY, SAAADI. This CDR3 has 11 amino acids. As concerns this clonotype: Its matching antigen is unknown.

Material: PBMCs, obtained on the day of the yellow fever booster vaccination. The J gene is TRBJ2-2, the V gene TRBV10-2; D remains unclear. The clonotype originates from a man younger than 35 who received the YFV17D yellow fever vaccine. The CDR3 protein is CASSESGELFF. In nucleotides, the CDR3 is TGCGCCAGCAGTGAGTCGGGGGAGCTGTTTTTT.